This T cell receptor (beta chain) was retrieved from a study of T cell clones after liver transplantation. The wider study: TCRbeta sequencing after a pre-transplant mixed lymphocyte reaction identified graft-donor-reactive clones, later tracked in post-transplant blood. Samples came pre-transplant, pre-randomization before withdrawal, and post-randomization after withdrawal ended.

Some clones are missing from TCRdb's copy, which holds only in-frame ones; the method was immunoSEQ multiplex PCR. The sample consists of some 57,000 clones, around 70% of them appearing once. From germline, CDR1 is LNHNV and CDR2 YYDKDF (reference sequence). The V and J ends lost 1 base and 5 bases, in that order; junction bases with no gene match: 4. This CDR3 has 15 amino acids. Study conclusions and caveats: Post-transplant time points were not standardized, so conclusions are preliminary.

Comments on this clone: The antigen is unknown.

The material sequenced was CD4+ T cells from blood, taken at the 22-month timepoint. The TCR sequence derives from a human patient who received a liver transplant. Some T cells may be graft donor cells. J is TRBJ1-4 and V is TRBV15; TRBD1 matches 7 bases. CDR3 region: CATSRVGQSNEKLFF. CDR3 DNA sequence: TGTGCCACCAGCAGAGTGGGACAGTCAAATGAAAAACTGTTTTTT.